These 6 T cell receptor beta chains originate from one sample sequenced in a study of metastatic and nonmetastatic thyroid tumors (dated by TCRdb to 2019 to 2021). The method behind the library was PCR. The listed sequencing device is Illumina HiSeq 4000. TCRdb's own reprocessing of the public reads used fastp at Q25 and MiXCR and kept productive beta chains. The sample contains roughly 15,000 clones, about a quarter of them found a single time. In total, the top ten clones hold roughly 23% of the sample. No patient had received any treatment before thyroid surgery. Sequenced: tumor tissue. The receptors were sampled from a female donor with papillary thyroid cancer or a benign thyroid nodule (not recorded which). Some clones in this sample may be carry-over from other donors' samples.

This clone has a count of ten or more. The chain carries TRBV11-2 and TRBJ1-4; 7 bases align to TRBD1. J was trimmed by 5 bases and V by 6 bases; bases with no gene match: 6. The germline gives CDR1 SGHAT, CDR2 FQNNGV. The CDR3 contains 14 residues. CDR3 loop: CASRPDRWNEKLFF. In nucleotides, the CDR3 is TGTGCCAGCAGACCGGACAGGTGGAATGAAAAACTGTTTTTT.

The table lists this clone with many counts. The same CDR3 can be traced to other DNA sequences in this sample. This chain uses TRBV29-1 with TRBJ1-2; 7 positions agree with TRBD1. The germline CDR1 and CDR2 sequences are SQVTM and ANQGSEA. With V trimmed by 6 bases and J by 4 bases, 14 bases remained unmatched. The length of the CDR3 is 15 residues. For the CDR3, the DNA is TGCAGCGTCCCCAGGGGGAGTCAGGGGCTCTATGGCTACACCTTC. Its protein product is CSVPRGSQGLYGYTF. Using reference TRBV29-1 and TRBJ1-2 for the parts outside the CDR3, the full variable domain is SAVISQKPSRDICQRGTSLTIQCQVDSQVTMMFWYRQQPGQSLTLIATANQGSEATYESGFVIDKFPISRPNLTFSTLTVSNMSPEDSSIYLCSVPRGSQGLYGYTFGSGTRLTVV.

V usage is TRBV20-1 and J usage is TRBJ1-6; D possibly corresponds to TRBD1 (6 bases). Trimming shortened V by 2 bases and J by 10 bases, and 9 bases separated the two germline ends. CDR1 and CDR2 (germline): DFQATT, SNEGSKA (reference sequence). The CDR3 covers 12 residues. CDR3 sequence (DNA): TGCAGTGCTAGATCAGGGGACTCACCCCTCCACTTT. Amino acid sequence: CSARSGDSPLHF.

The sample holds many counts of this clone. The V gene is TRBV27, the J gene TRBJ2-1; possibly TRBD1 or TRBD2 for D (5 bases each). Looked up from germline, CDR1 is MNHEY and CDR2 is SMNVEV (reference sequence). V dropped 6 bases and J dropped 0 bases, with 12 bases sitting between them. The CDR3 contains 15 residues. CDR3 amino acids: CASSLVGASYNEQFF. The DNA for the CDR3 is TGTGCCAGCAGCCTCGTCGGGGCCTCCTACAATGAGCAGTTCTTC.

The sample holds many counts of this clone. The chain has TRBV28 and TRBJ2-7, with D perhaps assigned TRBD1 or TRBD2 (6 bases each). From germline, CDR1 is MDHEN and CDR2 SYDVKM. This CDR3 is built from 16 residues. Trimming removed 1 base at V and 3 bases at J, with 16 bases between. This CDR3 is CASSLSGAREDYEQYF. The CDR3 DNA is TGTGCCAGCAGTTTATCGGGGGCCAGGGAAGACTACGAGCAGTACTTC. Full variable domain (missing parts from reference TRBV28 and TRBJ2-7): DVKVTQSSRYLVKRTGEKVFLECVQDMDHENMFWYRQDPGLGLRLIYFSYDVKMKEKGDIPEGYSVSREKKERFSLILESASTNQTSMYLCASSLSGAREDYEQYFGPGTRLTVT.

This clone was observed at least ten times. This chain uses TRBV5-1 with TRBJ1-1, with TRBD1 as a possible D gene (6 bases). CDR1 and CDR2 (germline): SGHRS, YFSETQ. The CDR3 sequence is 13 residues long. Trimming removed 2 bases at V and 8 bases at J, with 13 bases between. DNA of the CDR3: TGCGCCAGCAGCTTACATAAGACAGGAGAAGCTTTCTTT. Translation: CASSLHKTGEAFF. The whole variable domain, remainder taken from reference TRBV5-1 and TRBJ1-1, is KAGVTQTPRYLIKTRGQQVTLSCSPISGHRSVSWYQQTPGQGLQFLFEYFSETQRNKGNFPGRFSGRQFSNSRSEMNVSTLELGDSALYLCASSLHKTGEAFFGQGTRLTVV.